This T cell receptor (beta chain) originates from a study of T and B cells in COVID-19 patients. Germline V lookup: CDR1 SGHKS, CDR2 YYEKEE (reference sequence). The CDR3 totals 14 residues. TRB rearrangements were amplified by multiplex PCR with BIOMED2 TRB-A/B primers. In TCRdb, the multiplex PCR reads were re-called with MiXCR into one record per CDR3 protein. Of around 8,700 distinct CDR3 sequences in the sample, approximately 37% were seen once. From blood, about 250-500 ng of genomic DNA served as TRB template. A remark on this clonotype: A read error may account for a junction end that differs from germline.

V and J are TRBV5-5 and TRBJ2-7, with TRBD1 identical over 10 bases. The specimen was blood. The clonotype was recovered from a human donor with active COVID-19. The DNA of the CDR3 is TGCGCCAGCAGCACCGGGACAGGGGACTACGAGCAGTACTTC. Translation: CASSTGTGDYEQYF. The full variable domain, completed using reference TRBV5-5 and TRBJ2-7, is DAGVTQSPTHLIKTRGQQVTLRCSPISGHKSVSWYQQVLGQGPQFIFQYYEKEERGRGNFPDRFSARQFPNYSSELNVNALLLGDSALYLCASSTGTGDYEQYFGPGTRLTVT.